This TCR beta chain emerged from a study of blood T cell repertoires in COVID-19. Study-level background: Sites in the United States, Italy and Spain provided acute and convalescent COVID-19 samples. PBMCs, B-cell-depleted T cells, or T cells were the source of the cDNA or gDNA that made up the material.

In its sample, this clone was seen once. The authors' processing: Scientists estimated how many nucleated cells there were by amplifying reference gene primers. Here immunoSEQ multiplex PCR was the method, and the copy in TCRdb shows in-frame clones only, minus some. The DNA gave D and trimming, while V, J and clone size come from that table. Found here are about 340,000 clones, approximately 82% of them singletons; the top ten hold around 3%. The CDR3 loop spans 18 amino acids. Germline loops: CDR1 SGHRS, CDR2 YFSETQ. The V end was cut by 1 base, the J end by 4 bases, with 23 bases between. The origin of this receptor is a man aged 30 to 45 with active or convalescent COVID-19. V gene TRBV5-1 combines with J gene TRBJ1-2, with a tentative D call TRBD1 (5 bases). The sequencing input was peripheral blood. The CDR3 bases are TGCGCCAGCAGCTTGCACGGGGGGAGGGAACGTCGGTTCTATGGCTACACCTTC. This sequence encodes CASSLHGGRERRFYGYTF.